The clone carrying this TCR beta chain has ten or more counts. The data stem from a study of CD8 T cells in ankylosing spondylitis. TCRdb itself ran the 5' RACE reads through MiXCR, one entry per CDR3 protein. The sample lists 36,000 or so distinct CDR3 sequences; around 6% were seen once. The sequence derives from a male donor with ankylosing spondylitis or in good health (not recorded which). Sequenced material: blood, either unsorted or a sorted T cell fraction (not recorded which).

The CDR3 sequence is CASSLAAGGPHNEQFF. CDR3 nucleotide sequence: TGTGCCAGCAGCTTGGCAGCGGGAGGGCCTCACAATGAGCAGTTCTTC. This rearrangement joins TRBV5-5 to TRBJ2-1; 10 positions match TRBD2. Trimming cost V 0 bases and J 5 bases; bases outside gene matches: 5. Germline assignment: CDR1 SGHKS and CDR2 YYEKEE (reference sequence). This CDR3 contains 16 residues.